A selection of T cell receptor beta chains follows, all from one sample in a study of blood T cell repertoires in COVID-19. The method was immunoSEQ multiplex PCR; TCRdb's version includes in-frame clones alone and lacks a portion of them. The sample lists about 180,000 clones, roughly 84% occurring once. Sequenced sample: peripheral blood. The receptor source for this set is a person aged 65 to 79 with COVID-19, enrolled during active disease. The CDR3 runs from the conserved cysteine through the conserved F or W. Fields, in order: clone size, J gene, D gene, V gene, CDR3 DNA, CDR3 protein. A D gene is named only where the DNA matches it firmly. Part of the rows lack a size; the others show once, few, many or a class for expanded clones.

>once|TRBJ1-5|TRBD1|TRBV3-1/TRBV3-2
TGTGCCAGCAGCCAAGATCTTGGCAGGGGGTTTTCGCAGCCCCAGCATTTT
CASSQDLGRGFSQPQHF
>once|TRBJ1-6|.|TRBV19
TGTGCCAGTAAGCGGCAGACCAATTCACCCCTCCACTTT
CASKRQTNSPLHF
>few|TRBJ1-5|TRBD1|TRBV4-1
TGCGCCAGCAGTCCCGGACAGGGCAATCAGCCCCAGCATTTT
CASSPGQGNQPQHF
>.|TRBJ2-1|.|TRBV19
TGTGCCAGTAGTATTTCGACTCTTGGAAGCAATGAGCAGTTCTTC
CASSISTLGSNEQFF
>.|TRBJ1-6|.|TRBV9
TGTGCCAGCAGCGTAGATGCAGGCGCCTATAATTCACCCCTCCACTTT
CASSVDAGAYNSPLHF
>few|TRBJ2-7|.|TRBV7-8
TGTGCCAGCAGCCCAACAGGGTCCCCCGCCTACGAGCAGTACTTC
CASSPTGSPAYEQYF
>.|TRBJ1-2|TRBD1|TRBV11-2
TGTGCCAGCAGCGGTACGGGACAGGGCCTTCTTCAGACCTTC
CASSGTGQGLLQTF
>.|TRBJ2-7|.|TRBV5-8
TGTGCCAGCAGCGTGACACCCTACGAGCAGTACTTC
CASSVTPYEQYF
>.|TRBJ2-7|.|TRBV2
TGTGCCAGCATCCCCCCCCCAGGGTCGTCCTACGAGCAGTACTTC
CASIPPPGSSYEQYF
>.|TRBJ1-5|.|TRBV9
TGTGCCAGCAGCGCCACAGGGAGCAATCAGCCCCAGCATTTT
CASSATGSNQPQHF
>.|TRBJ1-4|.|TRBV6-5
TGTGCCAGCAGTCCTATTCCTAATGAAAAACTGTTTTTT
CASSPIPNEKLFF
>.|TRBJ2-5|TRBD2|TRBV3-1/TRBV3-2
TGTGCCAGCAGCTCTAGCGGGGGCTGGGAGACCCAGTACTTC
CASSSSGGWETQYF
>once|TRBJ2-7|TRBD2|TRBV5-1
TGCGCCAGGGGTAGCGGGAGCTACTACGAGCAGTACTTC
CARGSGSYYEQYF
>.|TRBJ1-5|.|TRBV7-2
TGTGCCAGCAGCTTAGGAACAGGGCTTAGCAATCAGCCCCAGCATTTT
CASSLGTGLSNQPQHF
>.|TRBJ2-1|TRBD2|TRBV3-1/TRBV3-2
TGTGCCAGCAGCCAAAGTAGCGCGGGAGTGGGGGTGGCGCAGTTCTTC
CASSQSSAGVGVAQFF
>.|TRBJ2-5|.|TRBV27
TGTGCCAGCAGTCCATTGGGCGCAGCTTTACAGGAGACCCAGTACTTC
CASSPLGAALQETQYF
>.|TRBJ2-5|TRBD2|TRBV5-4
TGTGCCAGCAGCCTAATGGGGACTAGCGGGAGGGGGGAGACCCAGTACTTC
CASSLMGTSGRGETQYF
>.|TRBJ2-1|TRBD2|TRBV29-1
TGCAGCGTTAAAGGGACTAGCGGCGATAGTGGATACAATGAGCAGTTCTTC
CSVKGTSGDSGYNEQFF
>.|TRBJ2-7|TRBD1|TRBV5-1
TGCGCCAGCAGCCACGGACAGGGTTCCTACGAGCAGTACTTC
CASSHGQGSYEQYF
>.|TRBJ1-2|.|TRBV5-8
TGTGCCAGCAGCTTGATTACCGCGTATGGCTACACCTTC
CASSLITAYGYTF
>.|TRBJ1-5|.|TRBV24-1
TGTGCCACCAGTGAGGGGGGGCGAAGTCAGCCCCAGCATTTT
CATSEGGRSQPQHF
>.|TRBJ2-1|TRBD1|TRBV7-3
TGTGCCAGCAGCCCGCACCGGGACAGGGGAGGTGAGCAGTTCTTC
CASSPHRDRGGEQFF
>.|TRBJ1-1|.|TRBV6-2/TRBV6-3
TGTGCCAGCAGTTACTGGGCAGGGGAAGCTTTCTTT
CASSYWAGEAFF
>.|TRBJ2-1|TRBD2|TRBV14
TGTGCCAGCAGCCAAGGGACTAGCCGTTATTACAATGAGCAGTTCTTC
CASSQGTSRYYNEQFF
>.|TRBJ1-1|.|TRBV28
TGTGCCAGCAGTCCTCCGGGACTTGAAGCTTTCTTT
CASSPPGLEAFF
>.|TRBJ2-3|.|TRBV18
TGTGCCAGCTCAGAACAGCCCACAGATACGCAGTATTTT
CASSEQPTDTQYF
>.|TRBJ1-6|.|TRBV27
TGTGCCAGCAGTTTCCGGGAACGGACTTATAATTCACCCCTCCACTTT
CASSFRERTYNSPLHF
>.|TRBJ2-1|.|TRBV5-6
TGTGCCAGCAGAAAAGACAGTGTTGAGCAGTTCTTC
CASRKDSVEQFF
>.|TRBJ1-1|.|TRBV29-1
TGCAGCGTTGAGGGGGGCACTGAAGCTTTCTTT
CSVEGGTEAFF
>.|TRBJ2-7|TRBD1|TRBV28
TGTGCCAGCAGTACAGCATACAGGGGGACCTACGAGCAGTACTTC
CASSTAYRGTYEQYF
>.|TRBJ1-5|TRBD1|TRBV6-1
TGTGCCAGCAGTGAAGGGATGGGGACAGGTCCTCAGCCCCAGCATTTT
CASSEGMGTGPQPQHF
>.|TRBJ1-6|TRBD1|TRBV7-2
TGTGCCAGCAGCACTTGGGACAGGGATTCACCCCTCCACTTT
CASSTWDRDSPLHF
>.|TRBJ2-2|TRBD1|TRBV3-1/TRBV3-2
TGTGCCAGCAGCCACAGTCAGGGGGCCGGGGAGCTGTTTTTT
CASSHSQGAGELFF
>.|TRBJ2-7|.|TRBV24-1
TGTGCCACCAGTGTGAACGGCTACGAGCAGTACTTC
CATSVNGYEQYF
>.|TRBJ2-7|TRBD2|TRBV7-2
TGTGCCAGCAGCTTAGTCGGGGGGACCGAGCAGTACTTC
CASSLVGGTEQYF
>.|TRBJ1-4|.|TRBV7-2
TGTGCCAGCAGCTTAGGAAGGGGCCAGAATGAAAAACTGTTTTTT
CASSLGRGQNEKLFF
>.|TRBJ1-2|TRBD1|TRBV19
TGTGCCAGTACCCTGACAGGGGACTATGGCTACACCTTC
CASTLTGDYGYTF
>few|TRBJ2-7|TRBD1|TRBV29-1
TGCAGCGCCAATGTCTGGGACAGCGAAAGTTACGAGCAGTACTTC
CSANVWDSESYEQYF
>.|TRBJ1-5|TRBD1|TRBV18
TGTGCCAGCTCGCGGACAGGGGATAGCAATCAGCCCCAGCATTTT
CASSRTGDSNQPQHF
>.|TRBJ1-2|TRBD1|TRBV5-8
TGTGCCAGCAGCTTGGATATAGGACAGGGGAACTATGGCTACACCTTC
CASSLDIGQGNYGYTF
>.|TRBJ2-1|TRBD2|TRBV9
TGTGCCAGCAGCTCGGGGGGGCTCACCTACAATGAGCAGTTCTTC
CASSSGGLTYNEQFF
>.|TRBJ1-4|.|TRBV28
TGTGCCAGCAGCGTTGGTAGAGGACTTACTGAAAAACTGTTTTTT
CASSVGRGLTEKLFF
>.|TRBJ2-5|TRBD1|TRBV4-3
TGCGCCAGCAGCCAAGATATGGGACAGGGATCAGAGACCCAGTACTTC
CASSQDMGQGSETQYF
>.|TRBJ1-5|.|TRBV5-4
TGTGCCAGCAGCTTGGGTGGGCAGTTGAATCAGCCCCAGCATTTT
CASSLGGQLNQPQHF
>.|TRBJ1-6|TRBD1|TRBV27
TGTGCCAGCGTGGGACAGGTTAATTCACCCCTCCACTTT
CASVGQVNSPLHF
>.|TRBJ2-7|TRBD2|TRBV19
TGTGCCAGTAAATACAAAGGACTAGCCCACGAGCAGTACTTC
CASKYKGLAHEQYF
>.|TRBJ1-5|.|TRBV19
TGTGCCAGTAGTATCGACAGGTCCAGCAATCAGCCCCAGCATTTT
CASSIDRSSNQPQHF
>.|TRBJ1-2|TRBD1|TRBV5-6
TGTGCCAGCAGTTTAGGGACAGGGGGAGGCTACACCTTC
CASSLGTGGGYTF
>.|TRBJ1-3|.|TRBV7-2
TGTGCCAGCAGCTTAGGGCAGGGAAACACCATATATTTT
CASSLGQGNTIYF
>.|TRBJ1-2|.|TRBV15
TGTGCCACCAGCAGCCGCAGGGTGGACGGCTACACCTTC
CATSSRRVDGYTF
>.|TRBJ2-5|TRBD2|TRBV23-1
TGCGCCAGCAGTCATACCTTAGCGGGGGAGAGAGAGACCCAGTACTTC
CASSHTLAGERETQYF
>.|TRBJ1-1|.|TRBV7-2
TGTGCCAGCAGCCTATTTGTCGTAGGGGTGAACACTGAAGCTTTCTTT
CASSLFVVGVNTEAFF